The T cell receptor (beta chain) under discussion was sequenced for a study of T cell responses to AZD1222 COVID-19 vaccine. Study results and limitations: Mostly white British, mostly female donors; authors suggested clonal diversity may be underestimated. The peak T cell response came first, and repertoires were sampled only after it.

The CDR3 consists of 14 residues. V gave up 5 bases and J gave up 12 bases, with 17 bases separating them. Looked up from germline, CDR1 is MNHEY and CDR2 is SMNVEV (reference sequence). About this clone itself: Its antigen is unidentified.

Profiling relied on immunoSEQ multiplex PCR, and the TCRdb table lists in-frame clones only, not all of them. The profile shows 120,000 to 150,000 clones, nearly 90% of them singletons. This specimen was peripheral blood, taken 28 days after the second dose of the MenACWY control vaccine. The V call is TRBV27, the J call TRBJ1-6, with a possible D match to TRBD1 (6 bases). The receptor comes from an adult who received the MenACWY meningococcal vaccine as a control. CDR3 sequence (DNA): TGTGCCAGCAGTCTCCACAGGGTGAACGGACCCCTCCACTTT. This encodes CASSLHRVNGPLHF.